Below, 19 T cell receptor beta chains from the same sample are listed, as sequenced in a study of blood T cell repertoires in COVID-19. Clones were sequenced by immunoSEQ multiplex PCR, and TCRdb holds only the in-frame ones, with some missing. The table includes fewer than 250,000 clones, around four fifths detected once. The material sequenced was peripheral blood. The receptors shown here come from a man aged 55 to 70 with COVID-19, enrolled during active disease.

The chain joins TRBV27 to TRBJ1-1; TRBD1 aligns across 8 bases. J was trimmed by 0 bases and V by 8 bases; bases with no gene match: 5. Germline values: CDR1 MNHEY, CDR2 SMNVEV (reference sequence). CDR3 size: 14 residues. CDR3 amino acids: CASGQGLMNTEAFF. CDR3 DNA sequence: TGTGCCAGCGGACAGGGTCTTATGAACACTGAAGCTTTCTTT.

The chain recombines TRBV4-1 with TRBJ2-7; 8 nucleotides match TRBD2. The germline V gene has CDR1 MGHRA and CDR2 YSYEKL. There are 13 residues in the CDR3. V lost 3 bases to trimming and J lost 6 bases; unmatched junction nucleotides: 4. The CDR3 reads CASSQGSGTEQYF. Written as DNA, the CDR3 is TGCGCCAGCAGCCAGGGTAGCGGGACCGAGCAGTACTTC.

J is TRBJ1-1 and V is TRBV18; 7 positions match TRBD1. With 2 bases clipped from V and 2 bases from J, the junction kept 2 bases outside the gene matches. The CDR3 runs to 14 residues. Germline assignment: CDR1 KGHSH and CDR2 LQKENI. CDR3 sequence reads: CASSPGQVNTEAFF. DNA for the CDR3: TGTGCCAGCTCACCAGGACAGGTAAACACTGAAGCTTTCTTT.

DNA for the CDR3: TGTGCCAGCAGTGAACGGCGCGGACAGGGCCATAGCAATCAGCCCCAGCATTTT. It yields the protein CASSERRGQGHSNQPQHF. The chain carries TRBV6-1 and TRBJ1-5; 8 bases line up with TRBD1. CDR3 length: 18 amino acids. Per germline, CDR1 MNHNS and CDR2 SASEGT. After removal of 2 bases from V and 0 bases from J, the junction contained 9 bases not matched to a gene.

This clone was counted between two and nine times. The rearrangement links TRBV10-3 to TRBJ2-3, with D possibly matching TRBD1 (7 bases). The CDR3 is 17 residues long. Germline assignment: CDR1 ENHRY and CDR2 SYGVKD. V was cut by 5 bases and J by 0 bases, with 18 bases left in between. CDR3 in amino acids: CAISLRQSGGSTDTQYF. CDR3 in DNA: TGTGCCATCAGTTTGAGACAATCAGGGGGGAGCACAGATACGCAGTATTTT.

This clone has more than one count but fewer than ten. V usage is TRBV24-1 and J usage is TRBJ2-1; D is possibly TRBD1 or TRBD2 (5 bases each). CDR1 and CDR2 (germline): KGHDR, SFDVKD. The CDR3 totals 17 residues. V was clipped by 8 bases and J by 8 bases, with 27 bases between them. DNA for the CDR3: TGTGCCACCACTGAATTGGGGGTTCTAGCATCTACTGATGAGCAGTTCTTC. It translates to CATTELGVLASTDEQFF.

The chain employs TRBV5-1 and TRBJ1-2, with D maybe TRBD1 (5 bases). Germline V gene sequence: CDR1 SGHRS, CDR2 YFSETQ. V lost 4 bases and J 2 bases, leaving 15 bases between the germline ends. The CDR3 runs 15 residues. The CDR3 sequence: CASSPGGTWNYGYTF. For the CDR3, the DNA is TGCGCCAGCAGCCCGGGGGGAACCTGGAACTATGGCTACACCTTC.

The chain couples TRBV4-2 to TRBJ1-6; 7 bases are shared with TRBD1. With 1 base clipped from V and 6 bases from J, the junction kept 6 bases outside the gene matches. The CDR3 has 16 residues. Per the germline V gene, CDR1 is LGHNA and CDR2 is YNFKEQ. The CDR3 is CASSQAPGQLNSPLHF. In nucleotides, the CDR3 is TGTGCCAGCAGCCAAGCTCCGGGACAGCTTAATTCACCCCTCCACTTT.

The V gene is TRBV12-3 or TRBV12-4, the J gene TRBJ1-5; TRBD1 matches at 10 bases. V lost 5 bases, J lost 16 bases, and 11 bases stayed unmatched. This CDR3 spans 13 amino acids. The CDR3: CASSPRDRGSLHF. In DNA, the CDR3 is TGTGCCAGCAGTCCCCGGGACAGGGGAAGTTTACATTTT.

The V call is TRBV7-8, the J call TRBJ1-2, with 7 bases identical to TRBD1. Germline assignment: CDR1 SGHVS and CDR2 FQNEAQ. V gave up 0 bases and J gave up 6 bases; unmatched junction bases: 7. The CDR3 is 15 residues long. Written as DNA, the CDR3 is TGTGCCAGCAGCTTAGCGAAAGGGGGCAGGGATGGCTACACCTTC. It encodes CASSLAKGGRDGYTF.

The chain combines TRBV2 with TRBJ1-2, with 8 positions matching TRBD1. This CDR3 comprises 13 residues. J was trimmed by 7 bases and V by 6 bases; bases with no gene match: 7. Germline V lookup: CDR1 SNHLY, CDR2 FYNNEI. In DNA, the CDR3 is TGTGCCAGCAGCCGGGACAGGTCGAGTGGCTACACCTTC. Its protein is CASSRDRSSGYTF.

The chain couples TRBV11-2 to TRBJ1-1, with 9 positions matching TRBD1. Per germline, CDR1 SGHAT and CDR2 FQNNGV. Trimming at V came to 7 bases and at J to 3 bases, leaving 9 bases not matched to a gene. The CDR3 is 15 amino acids. The chain's CDR3 is CASTQQGASHTEAFF. The CDR3 DNA reads TGTGCCAGCACACAACAGGGGGCTTCGCACACTGAAGCTTTCTTT.

V and J are TRBV14 and TRBJ1-2; 7 bases fit TRBD1. V dropped 1 base and J dropped 5; count of bases not matched to a gene: 7. CDR1 and CDR2 from the germline V gene are SGHDN and FVKESK. The CDR3 contains 15 residues. CDR3 in amino acids: CASSQGTGLRYGYTF. The CDR3 bases are TGTGCCAGCAGCCAAGGGACAGGCCTCCGGTATGGCTACACCTTC. The variable domain in full, completed from reference TRBV14 and TRBJ1-2, reads EAGVTQFPSHSVIEKGQTVTLRCDPISGHDNLYWYRRVMGKEIKFLLHFVKESKQDESGMPNNRFLAERTGGTYSTLKVQPAELEDSGVYFCASSQGTGLRYGYTFGSGTRLTVV.

The chain has TRBV18 and TRBJ2-7, with 9 positions matching TRBD1. Trimming removed 0 bases from V and 5 bases from J; junction bases left unmatched: 11. The CDR3 is 17 residues long. Germline V gene data show CDR1 as KGHSH and CDR2 as LQKENI. CDR3 sequence reads: CASSPPRGQGGYDEQYF. CDR3 DNA: TGTGCCAGCTCACCACCGAGGGGACAGGGAGGTTACGACGAGCAGTACTTC.

As for this clone: Different DNA sequences within this sample yield the same CDR3. The rearrangement joins TRBV11-3 to TRBJ2-7; 8 bases agree with TRBD1. Trimming cost V 4 bases and J 1 base; bases outside gene matches: 3. Germline CDR1 reads SGHNT; CDR2 reads YENEEA. The CDR3 contains 14 residues. The DNA of the CDR3 is TGTGCCAGCAGCTCCGGGACAGGTTCCTACGAGCAGTACTTC. Its protein product is CASSSGTGSYEQYF.

This chain connects TRBV28 to TRBJ1-2; the D gene is possibly TRBD1 (5 bases). The CDR3 spans 13 residues. Germline assignment: CDR1 MDHEN and CDR2 SYDVKM. Trimming shortened V by 2 bases and J by 6 bases, and 10 bases separated the two germline ends. The CDR3 is CASSLARDNGYTF. CDR3 in DNA: TGTGCCAGCAGTTTAGCCAGGGATAATGGCTACACCTTC.

This chain joins TRBV3-1 (or the pseudogene TRBV3-2) and TRBJ2-7, with D possibly being TRBD1 (6 bases). V lost 0 bases, J lost 2 bases, and 11 bases lay in between. Germline CDR1 is LGHDT and CDR2 is YNNKEL (reference sequence). The CDR3 contains 15 residues. CDR3 amino acids: CASSQEQGFTYEQYF. CDR3 nucleotides: TGTGCCAGCAGCCAAGAACAGGGCTTTACCTACGAGCAGTACTTC.

The chain couples TRBV5-6 to TRBJ1-3; 8 bases match TRBD1. Germline V gene data show CDR1 as SGHDT and CDR2 as YYEEEE. This CDR3 is 15 amino acids long. Trimming at V came to 0 bases and at J to 3 bases, leaving 2 bases not matched to a gene. This chain's CDR3 is CASSLVRGLGNTIYF. In DNA form, the CDR3 reads TGTGCCAGCAGCTTGGTCAGGGGGCTTGGAAACACCATATATTTT.

V usage is TRBV30 and J usage is TRBJ1-5; 10 bases fit TRBD1. The germline CDR1 and CDR2 sequences are GTSNPN and SVGIG (reference sequence). The V gene end was trimmed by 2 bases and the J gene end by 2 bases; junction bases not matched to a gene: 12. This CDR3 has 18 residues. Here the CDR3 DNA reads TGTGCCTGGAGTCGGGACAGGGGTCTCGAGTATGGCAATCAGCCCCAGCATTTT. Its protein is CAWSRDRGLEYGNQPQHF.